This TCR beta chain was found in a study of tumor and adjacent non-tumor tissue in lung cancer. Across the study: Patients were aged about 30 to 76, nine to eleven men and a handful of women, stage I to III.

This sample's RNA came from whole unsorted tissue. A modified ARM-PCR protocol with three rounds of nested PCR amplified TCRbeta. TCRdb passed the multiplex PCR reads through MiXCR, listing each CDR3 protein once. The sample carries approximately 120,000 distinct CDR3 sequences, more than 70% recorded once. After removal of 4 bases from V and 4 bases from J, the junction contained 7 bases not matched to a gene. Per germline, CDR1 MNHNS and CDR2 SASEGT. CDR3 length: 15 amino acids. Concerning this clonotype itself: No conserved phenylalanine or tryptophan is present at the end of the CDR3, so a read error is the likely explanation.

The rearrangement joins TRBV6-1 to TRBJ2-1, with 7 bases lining up with TRBD2. Sequenced input: lung tumor tissue. The receptor was isolated from a woman aged 55-70 years with non-small cell lung cancer. In DNA form, the CDR3 reads TGTGCCAGCAGTGGATCCGGGACTACTTACAATGAGCAGTTCTTA. It encodes CASSGSGTTYNEQFL.